The 23 T cell receptor beta chains listed next were all sequenced from one sample in a study of T cell clones after liver transplantation. The repertoire was sequenced with immunoSEQ multiplex PCR; TCRdb's copy has only in-frame clones and lacks some. Of around 110,000 clones in the sample, roughly nine tenths were seen once. Sequencing used CD4+ T cells from blood, obtained 12 months after liver transplant. Source of these receptors: a human patient who received a liver transplant. Some T cells may have originated in the graft donor.

The rearrangement joins TRBV6-5 to TRBJ2-7; 8 positions agree with TRBD1. J gave up 5 bases and V 5 bases, and 8 bases lay outside the gene matches. CDR1 is MNHEY, CDR2 SVGAGI, per germline. This CDR3 is 14 amino acids long. This CDR3 reads CASSPRTGSNEQYF. The DNA for the CDR3 is TGTGCCAGCAGTCCCCGGACAGGGAGCAACGAGCAGTACTTC.

The chain recombines TRBV28 with TRBJ2-7; possible D gene TRBD2, 5 bases. The V and J ends lost 4 bases and 7 bases respectively, with 20 bases between them. The CDR3 runs 15 residues. Germline CDR1 MDHEN, CDR2 SYDVKM. The CDR3 region is CASSSKRHLGREQYF. For the CDR3, the DNA is TGTGCCAGCAGTTCCAAGCGGCACCTTGGCCGTGAGCAGTACTTC.

This rearrangement joins TRBV5-5 to TRBJ1-2; 9 bases match TRBD1. The V gene's germline CDR1 is SGHKS and CDR2 YYEKEE (reference sequence). The CDR3 loop spans 13 amino acids. J gave up 5 bases and V 4 bases, and 3 bases lay outside the gene matches. The CDR3 nucleotides read TGTGCCAGCAGCCCGGGACAGGGATATGGCTACACCTTC. It specifies CASSPGQGYGYTF.

The chain carries TRBV18 and TRBJ2-1; D is ambiguous. Trimming left V 0 bases short and J 0 bases short, with 9 bases between. The length of the CDR3 is 16 residues. Germline V gene data show CDR1 as KGHSH and CDR2 as LQKENI. CDR3 coding DNA: TGTGCCAGCTCACCACCGGAGCAGGTCTCCTACAATGAGCAGTTCTTC. Residues: CASSPPEQVSYNEQFF.

The rearrangement links TRBV5-4 to TRBJ2-3; either TRBD1 or TRBD2 may supply D (5 bases each). Per germline, CDR1 SGHNT and CDR2 YYREEE (reference sequence). V was cut by 0 bases and J by 13 bases, with 9 bases left in between. This CDR3 region has 11 residues. CDR3 sequence reads: CASSLGGLKYF. The CDR3 nucleotides read TGTGCCAGCAGCTTGGGGGGGTTGAAGTATTTT.

The count of this clone is one. The chain joins TRBV10-3 to TRBJ2-7, with D maybe TRBD1 (5 bases). CDR3 length equals 13 residues. CDR1 and CDR2 (germline): ENHRY, SYGVKD. Trimming left V 6 bases short and J 5 bases short, with 14 bases between. In DNA, the CDR3 is TGTGCCATCAGCCAGCAGGGAATCGACGAGCAGTACTTC. Translation gives CAISQQGIDEQYF.

This clone came up once. The chain combines TRBV11-2 with TRBJ2-3; no reliable D call. The CDR3 sequence is 11 residues long. The V gene's germline CDR1 is SGHAT and CDR2 FQNNGV. Deletions cut 5 bases from V and 5 bases from J, with 5 bases between. CDR3: CASSHGDTQYF. The CDR3 DNA follows: TGTGCCAGCAGCCACGGAGATACGCAGTATTTT.

The chain combines TRBV5-5 with TRBJ2-7; D is undetermined. V was shortened by 0 bases and J by 0 bases, with 16 bases between the two germline ends. Germline loops: CDR1 SGHKS, CDR2 YYEKEE (reference sequence). CDR3 length: 17 amino acids. The DNA of the CDR3 is TGTGCCAGCAGCTTGGCCATTGGGCTGAAGAGCTCCTACGAGCAGTACTTC. It yields the protein CASSLAIGLKSSYEQYF.

The rearrangement links TRBV27 to TRBJ2-2; unclear D gene. The CDR3 has 12 residues. Germline CDR1 reads MNHEY; CDR2 reads SMNVEV (reference sequence). V was shortened by 1 base and J by 6 bases, with 3 bases between the two germline ends. In DNA form, the CDR3 reads TGTGCCAGCAGTTTATATGCCGGGGAGCTGTTTTTT. This translates into CASSLYAGELFF.

The chain carries TRBV13 and TRBJ2-7, with D unresolved. Trimming stripped 8 bases from V and 1 base from J, with 6 bases between. This CDR3 region has 11 residues. Germline assignment: CDR1 PRHDT and CDR2 FYEKMQ (reference sequence). CDR3 in amino acids: CASGRSYEQYF. As DNA, the CDR3 is TGTGCCAGCGGTAGGTCCTACGAGCAGTACTTC.

The chain combines TRBV2 with TRBJ2-7; TRBD2 agrees at 14 bases. This CDR3 spans 15 amino acids. Per the germline V gene, CDR1 is SNHLY and CDR2 is FYNNEI. Unmatched junction bases numbered 6, after V lost 5 bases and J lost 6 bases. The CDR3 protein is CASSPGTSGRSEQYF. DNA for the CDR3: TGTGCCAGCAGTCCCGGGACTAGCGGGAGAAGCGAGCAGTACTTC.

The chain uses TRBV4-1 and TRBJ2-1; D possibly corresponds to TRBD2 (5 bases). CDR1 MGHRA and CDR2 YSYEKL come from the germline V gene. The length of the CDR3 is 16 residues. V lost 2 bases and J 4 bases, leaving 15 bases between the germline ends. The chain's CDR3 is CASSQPPGLGYNEQFF. In DNA form, the CDR3 reads TGCGCCAGCAGCCAACCCCCAGGACTGGGGTACAATGAGCAGTTCTTC.

CDR3 in amino acids: CASSLGLVTDTQYF. DNA for the CDR3: TGCGCCAGCAGCCTAGGACTAGTTACAGATACGCAGTATTTT. J is TRBJ2-3 and V is TRBV5-1; 7 bases align to TRBD2. Per the germline V gene, CDR1 is SGHRS and CDR2 is YFSETQ. The V gene end was trimmed by 4 bases and the J gene end by 3 bases; junction bases not matched to a gene: 5. The CDR3 is made up of 14 amino acids.

V and J are TRBV11-2 and TRBJ2-7, with D tentatively TRBD1 or TRBD2 (5 bases each). This CDR3 is built from 14 residues. V lost 0 bases and J 2 bases, leaving 8 bases between the germline ends. The V gene's germline CDR1 is SGHAT and CDR2 FQNNGV. The CDR3 is CASSLDGTTYEQYF. The CDR3 region has the DNA TGTGCCAGCAGCTTAGATGGGACCACCTACGAGCAGTACTTC.

In this sample, this clone turned up once. V gene TRBV29-1 combines with J gene TRBJ1-2; D is unresolved. This CDR3 region has 13 residues. Looked up from germline, CDR1 is SQVTM and CDR2 is ANQGSEA. Between the trimmed V and J ends, which lost 2 bases and 4 bases, there was a span of 11 bases. CDR3 residues: CSVERLLSYGYTF. As DNA, the CDR3 is TGCAGCGTTGAACGCCTCCTCTCCTATGGCTACACCTTC.

The V and J genes are TRBV10-2 and TRBJ2-5; possible D gene TRBD2, 6 bases. Germline V lookup: CDR1 WSHSY, CDR2 SAAADI. V was clipped by 3 bases and J by 5 bases, with 13 bases between them. CDR3 length: 14 residues. CDR3 amino acids: CASSDLTGGETQYF. CDR3 coding DNA: TGCGCCAGCAGTGACCTAACTGGGGGGGAGACCCAGTACTTC.

V and J are TRBV19 and TRBJ2-1, with 7 bases matching TRBD1. Germline assignment: CDR1 LNHDA and CDR2 SQIVND (reference sequence). V was pared by 2 bases and J by 7 bases, with 8 bases of the junction left unmatched. The CDR3 length is 15 residues. This chain's CDR3 is CASSIILGQRNEQFF. CDR3 in DNA: TGTGCCAGTAGTATAATATTGGGACAGAGAAATGAGCAGTTCTTC.

CDR3 nucleotide sequence: TGTGCCACCAGCAGAAAACCATTAATCGGTAGGGCCGTCGAGGATGAGACCCAGTACTTC. Translation gives CATSRKPLIGRAVEDETQYF. The rearrangement uses TRBV15 and TRBJ2-5; D uncertain. Trimming removed 2 bases at V and 5 bases at J, with 30 bases between. The CDR3 covers 20 residues. CDR1 is LNHNV, CDR2 YYDKDF, per germline (reference sequence).

This clone was counted once. The chain employs TRBV5-1 and TRBJ2-4; 7 positions agree with TRBD2. This CDR3 contains 15 residues. Per the germline V gene, CDR1 is SGHRS and CDR2 is YFSETQ. The junction had 9 bases not matched to a gene; V was cut back by 3 bases and J by 6 bases. The CDR3 bases are TGCGCCAGCAGCTCCCTAAGGCGGGAGCTAAACATTCAGTACTTC. This sequence encodes CASSSLRRELNIQYF.

The genes are TRBV10-2 and TRBJ1-1, with D perhaps TRBD1 (6 bases). Trimming removed 7 bases at V and 1 base at J, with 10 bases between. The CDR3 consists of 13 residues. Per the germline V gene, CDR1 is WSHSY and CDR2 is SAAADI. The CDR3, as DNA: TGCGCCAGCAACGAGGGGGAGAACACTGAAGCTTTCTTT. Encoded protein: CASNEGENTEAFF.

The chain employs TRBV2 and TRBJ1-4, with TRBD1 matching over 7 bases. The CDR3 contains 14 residues. The V and J ends lost 6 bases and 7 bases, in that order; junction bases with no gene match: 8. Per the germline V gene, CDR1 is SNHLY and CDR2 is FYNNEI. Written as DNA, the CDR3 is TGTGCCAGCAGCCTACAGGGGAGTGGTGAAAAACTGTTTTTT. This codes for CASSLQGSGEKLFF. The whole variable domain, remainder taken from reference TRBV2 and TRBJ1-4, is EPEVTQTPSHQVTQMGQEVILRCVPISNHLYFYWYRQILGQKVEFLVSFYNNEISEKSEIFDDQFSVERPDGSNFTLKIRSTKLEDSAMYFCASSLQGSGEKLFFGSGTQLSVL.

This chain joins TRBV6-1 and TRBJ2-7, with TRBD1 as a possible D gene (5 bases). Germline V gene sequence: CDR1 MNHNS, CDR2 SASEGT. The CDR3 has 12 amino acids. The V gene lost 6 bases and the J gene lost 2 bases, with 8 bases spanning the gap. The CDR3 bases are TGTGCCAGCAGGACAGATACCTACGAGCAGTACTTC. As protein: CASRTDTYEQYF.

This chain uses TRBV6-5 with TRBJ1-4, with 8 bases aligning to TRBD1. J gave up 5 bases and V 6 bases, and 5 bases lay outside the gene matches. CDR1 and CDR2 from the germline V gene are MNHEY and SVGAGI. The CDR3 is 14 amino acids. CDR3 nucleotide sequence: TGTGCCAGCAGGCCACAGGGGGTAAATGAAAAACTGTTTTTT. It is translated as CASRPQGVNEKLFF.